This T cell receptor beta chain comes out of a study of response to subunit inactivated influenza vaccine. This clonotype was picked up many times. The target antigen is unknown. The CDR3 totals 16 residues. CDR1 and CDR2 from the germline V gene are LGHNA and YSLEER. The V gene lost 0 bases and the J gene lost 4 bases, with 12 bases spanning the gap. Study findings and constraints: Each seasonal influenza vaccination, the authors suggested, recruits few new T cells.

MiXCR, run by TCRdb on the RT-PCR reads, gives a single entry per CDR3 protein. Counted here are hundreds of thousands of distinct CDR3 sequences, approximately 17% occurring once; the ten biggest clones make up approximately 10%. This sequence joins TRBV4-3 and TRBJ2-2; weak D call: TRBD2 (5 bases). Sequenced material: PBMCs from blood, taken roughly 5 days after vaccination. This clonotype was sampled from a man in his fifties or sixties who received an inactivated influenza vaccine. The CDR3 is CASSQDGLAGTGELFF. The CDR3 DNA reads TGCGCCAGCAGCCAAGATGGTCTAGCAGGCACCGGGGAGCTGTTTTTT.